Sequencing of this T cell receptor beta chain was carried out in a study of blood T cell repertoires in COVID-19. The trim removed 7 bases at V and 7 bases at J, leaving 19 bases unmatched. CDR3 length: 17 residues. Looked up from germline, CDR1 is MDHEN and CDR2 is SYDVKM. Profiling relied on immunoSEQ multiplex PCR, and the TCRdb table lists in-frame clones only, not all of them. The data contain fewer than 300,000 clones, roughly 85% of them seen just once; the ten biggest clones take up 5.1%. Sequencing used peripheral blood. This TCR was recovered from a man aged 45 to 65 with active or convalescent COVID-19. This chain joins TRBV28 and TRBJ1-2; 9 nucleotides line up with TRBD1. CDR3 in DNA: TGTGCCAGCACCCCCGGAGGTTTAACAGGGGGCTCGGGTGGCTACACCTTC. Protein sequence: CASTPGGLTGGSGGYTF.